This paragraph reports one T cell receptor beta chain. The data derive from a study of CD8 T cells in Susac syndrome. Random hexamers were used to reverse transcribe 0.5 to 1 ug of RNA. A multiplex approach, immunoSEQ multiplex PCR, amplified TCR beta CDR3 across 54 Vbeta and 13 Jbeta. TCRdb ran MiXCR on the immunoSEQ multiplex PCR reads and lists one entry per CDR3 protein. The sample shows around 270,000 distinct CDR3 sequences, 85% of them seen only once. TCR beta sequencing was performed on blood CD8+ and CD4+ T cells. The multiple sclerosis controls, all treatment-naive patients, had relapsing-remitting disease that was stable or active. The CD8+ and CD4+ T cells were negatively isolated, with the TEMRA cells enriched by FACS. The CDR3 has 16 residues. Germline V gene data show CDR1 as MNHEY and CDR2 as SVGEGT. The V gene end was trimmed by 6 bases and the J gene end by 7 bases; junction bases not matched to a gene: 11.

This sequence was found in a human donor with multiple sclerosis. V is TRBV6-2 or TRBV6-3 and J is TRBJ2-2; 10 bases are a match to TRBD2. Sequencing used CD8+ T cells from PBMCs. In DNA, the CDR3 is TGTGCCAGCAGCCCCGGCAGCGGGAGGGCCGTCGGGGAGCTGTTTTTT. Its protein product is CASSPGSGRAVGELFF.